This TCR beta chain was captured by sequencing in a study of blood T cell repertoires in COVID-19. Overall study context: Material from acute and convalescent COVID-19 was sourced from the United States, Italy and Spain. The cDNA or gDNA used as material had been derived from T cells, B-cell-depleted T cells, or PBMCs.

The trim removed 0 bases at V and 0 bases at J, leaving 8 bases unmatched. The CDR3 length is 18 residues. Original handling: Nucleated cell number was recorded as an estimate derived from reference gene primer amplification. Sequencing used immunoSEQ multiplex PCR; TCRdb keeps in-frame clones, though not all of them. That table is the source of V, J and clone size, and D and trimming were worked out from the DNA. Of some 230,000 clones in the sample, 85% were seen once. Sample: peripheral blood. The TCR originated in a man aged 45-65 years who had recovered from COVID-19. The J gene is TRBJ2-4, the V gene TRBV5-3; 8 bases are a match to TRBD1. TRBV5-3 is assigned to the ORF class and has an uncertain function. The CDR3 loop is CARSLVTGGYVAKNIQYF. The CDR3 DNA follows: TGTGCCAGAAGCTTGGTTACAGGGGGTTACGTAGCCAAAAACATTCAGTACTTC.